This T cell receptor (beta chain) originates from a study of T-cell memory formation after mild COVID-19. Overall study results and limits: Second-wave clones reaching peak frequency on day 37 lacked confirmed SARS-CoV-2 specificity. Pre-infection memory held some responding clones, suggesting pre-existing cross-reactive T cells responded. CD4/CD8 balance characterized clones contracting day 15 to 85, and CD4+ skew characterized later expanders.

The sample holds a few counts of this clonotype. Its antigen remains unknown. 5'RACE with constant-segment primers yielded barcoded, UMI-tagged TCR alpha and TCR beta cDNA libraries. TCRdb re-called the 5' RACE reads with MiXCR, one entry per CDR3 protein. The profile shows some 290,000 distinct CDR3 sequences, around 16% of them singletons. The length of the CDR3 is 15 residues. V lost 3 bases, J lost 3 bases, and 5 bases stayed unmatched. Sequenced material: PBMCs or a T cell subset sorted from them (not recorded which). V and J are TRBV12-3 or TRBV12-4 and TRBJ2-3; 8 bases are a match to TRBD2. This TCR came from a man aged 18 to 30 who had mild COVID-19 (a few samples of this study predate the infection). Cell type and time point are not known. The CDR3 nucleotides read TGTGCCAGCAGTTTGGCGGGGGGAGAGACAGATACGCAGTATTTT. Translated, it gives CASSLAGGETDTQYF.